Below are 3 T cell receptor beta chains sequenced from a single sample in a study of blood T cells in healthy people across ages. Alongside a J-beta primer mix, a sample-barcoded 5' primer served in a second PCR lasting 7 to 11 cycles. TCRdb processed the 5' RACE reads anew with MiXCR; each CDR3 protein has one entry. The repertoire includes 660,000 or so distinct CDR3 sequences, 58% of them detected once, and approximately 40% sits in the top ten. The sequenced material came from blood. The source is a man aged 55 to 70 in good health.

V usage is TRBV9 and J usage is TRBJ2-3; no clear D. This CDR3 contains 12 residues. V was cut by 3 bases and J by 6 bases, with 8 bases left in between. Germline V gene lookup returns CDR1 SGDLS and CDR2 YYNGEE. Here the CDR3 reads CASSASQDTQYF. The CDR3 nucleotides are TGTGCCAGCAGCGCCTCACAGGATACGCAGTATTTT.

This clonotype was detected a few times. J is TRBJ1-2 and V is TRBV6-5, with D possibly TRBD1 on 5 matching bases. CDR1 is MNHEY, CDR2 SVGAGI, per germline. The V gene lost 0 bases and the J gene lost 2 bases, with 13 bases spanning the gap. The CDR3 has 16 residues. CDR3 in DNA: TGTGCCAGCAGTTACTCCTACGGGAGACAGAACTATGGCTACACCTTC. Translation: CASSYSYGRQNYGYTF.

V usage is TRBV10-3 and J usage is TRBJ2-5; a weak D match, TRBD1 (6 bases). CDR1 ENHRY and CDR2 SYGVKD come from the germline V gene. This CDR3 comprises 15 residues. The V end lost 2 bases, the J end lost 11 bases, and 21 bases lay between the germline ends. The CDR3 region is CAISEEAGAAGEQYF. Written as DNA, the CDR3 is TGTGCCATCAGTGAGGAGGCAGGGGCAGCAGGTGAGCAGTACTTC.